A selection of T cell receptor beta chains follows, all from one sample in a study of cytomegalovirus exposure and HLA in healthy donors. The data were produced by immunoSEQ multiplex PCR, yet TCRdb's version contains in-frame clones alone and is incomplete. The sample has 210,000 or so clones, over 60% seen once. Sample: PBMCs. These receptor sequences come from a man aged 35-49 years in good health and CMV-seronegative. Both conserved end residues are part of each CDR3. D genes are given only for firm matches. Expanded clones get a size class; other rows say once, few or many, or leave the size out.

cdr3_nt	cdr3_aa	clone_size	d_call	v_call	j_call
TGTGCCAGCAGTCGGACTAGCGACAACTACGAGCAGTACTTC	CASSRTSDNYEQYF	once	TRBD2	TRBV27	TRBJ2-7
TGTGCCAGCAGCCTTTTCCAGGCTGAAGCTTTCTTT	CASSLFQAEAFF	.	.	TRBV14	TRBJ1-1
TGTGCCAGCAGGTTAGCGGGGGCAGCTTACGAGCAGTACTTC	CASRLAGAAYEQYF	.	TRBD2	TRBV28	TRBJ2-7
TGTGCCAGCAGCTTACCTAGCGGGAGGGCCCAATCCTACGAGCAGTACTTC	CASSLPSGRAQSYEQYF	.	TRBD2	TRBV7-9	TRBJ2-7
TGTGCCATCAGTGACGACAGACAAGAGACCCAGTACTTC	CAISDDRQETQYF	once	.	TRBV10-3	TRBJ2-5
TGCGCCAGCAGCCAGGGAAGCGGGCTTGACACTGAAGCTTTCTTT	CASSQGSGLDTEAFF	.	.	TRBV4-1	TRBJ1-1
TGCGCCAGCAGCCAAGTTGGGGGGAACGCTGGCTACACCTTC	CASSQVGGNAGYTF	.	.	TRBV4-3	TRBJ1-2
TGCGCCAGCAGCCCGACGGGGGGCCATCAGCCCCAGCATTTT	CASSPTGGHQPQHF	few	.	TRBV5-1	TRBJ1-5
TGTGCCAGCAGCCCCGACAGTAACTATGGCTACACCTTC	CASSPDSNYGYTF	.	.	TRBV7-2	TRBJ1-2
TGTGCCACCTCCGGAGGTAGCGGGAGAACAGATACGCAGTATTTT	CATSGGSGRTDTQYF	.	TRBD2	TRBV19	TRBJ2-3
TGCAGCGTTGAACAGGACAGGGGCTATGGCTACACCTTC	CSVEQDRGYGYTF	.	TRBD1	TRBV29-1	TRBJ1-2
TGTGCCAGCAGCCAATCCGGACAGCCTGAAGCTTTCTTT	CASSQSGQPEAFF	.	.	TRBV7-9	TRBJ1-1
TGTGCCAGCAGCTTAGAAGGGGATCAGCCCCAGCATTTT	CASSLEGDQPQHF	few	.	TRBV7-9	TRBJ1-5
TGTGCCAGTAGTACAGGGGGCTATTCTACCTACGAGCAGTACTTC	CASSTGGYSTYEQYF	few	TRBD1	TRBV19	TRBJ2-7
TGTGCCAGCAGTCTTAGCGGGGAGGTGGGCGAGCAGTACTTC	CASSLSGEVGEQYF	.	TRBD2	TRBV6-5	TRBJ2-7
TGTGCCAGCAGCTTAGCGCACGGGGGATGGGACTCCTACAATGAGCAGTTCTTC	CASSLAHGGWDSYNEQFF	.	.	TRBV7-9	TRBJ2-1
TGTGCCTGCATTGATCCCAGCTCCTACAATGAGCAGTTCTTC	CACIDPSSYNEQFF	.	.	TRBV30	TRBJ2-1
TGTGCCAGCAGTTACTCGGCTAGCGGGGGCGAGCGGTTCTTC	CASSYSASGGERFF	once	TRBD2	TRBV6-5	TRBJ2-1
TGCAGCGTGTCTGGGACTAGCGGGACCACAGATACGCAGTATTTT	CSVSGTSGTTDTQYF	.	TRBD2	TRBV29-1	TRBJ2-3
TGTGCCAGCAGCCCCCTTGGCAATCAGCCCCAGCATTTT	CASSPLGNQPQHF	.	.	TRBV7-8	TRBJ1-5
TGTGCCAGCAGTTTTTTACGAATGACCGGACAGGGCCTCTTAGGTGCTTTCTTT	CASSFLRMTGQGLLGAFF	.	TRBD1	TRBV28	TRBJ1-1
TGCAGCGTATATGGGACAGAGAGCTCCTACGAGCAGTACTTC	CSVYGTESSYEQYF	.	TRBD1	TRBV29-1	TRBJ2-7
TGTGCCAGCAGCCTGGGACTAGCGGGATACAATGAGCAGTTCTTC	CASSLGLAGYNEQFF	few	TRBD2	TRBV5-8	TRBJ2-1
TGCGCCAGCAGCCCACCCGTGAGCCTTAGACCTAGCGAGCAGTACTTC	CASSPPVSLRPSEQYF	.	.	TRBV5-1	TRBJ2-7
TGTGCCAGCAGTAGTGGGGCTTACAATCAGCCCCAGCATTTT	CASSSGAYNQPQHF	.	.	TRBV27	TRBJ1-5
TGCGCCAGCAGTGGAGCGGGAGTGGATGAGCAGTTCTTC	CASSGAGVDEQFF	.	TRBD2	TRBV10-1	TRBJ2-1
TGTGCCAGCAGGACAGGGGGCGGTCAGCCCCAGCATTTT	CASRTGGGQPQHF	.	TRBD1	TRBV27	TRBJ1-5
TGTGCCAGCAGTCGGGCGGGAGGAATTGAGCAGTTCTTC	CASSRAGGIEQFF	.	TRBD2	TRBV2	TRBJ2-1
TGTGCCAGCAGCTTAGCGTTGCGGGAGTTCTCCGGGGAGCTGTTTTTT	CASSLALREFSGELFF	.	TRBD2	TRBV7-6	TRBJ2-2
TGTGCCAGCAGCTCTAGCGGGGAGACCGGGGAGCTGTTTTTT	CASSSSGETGELFF	.	TRBD2	TRBV7-6	TRBJ2-2
TGTGCCAGCAGCGCTGAGACTTATGGAACTGAAGCTTTCTTT	CASSAETYGTEAFF	.	.	TRBV9	TRBJ1-1
TGTGCCAGCAGTTTCGGGATTGGCTACGAGCAGTACTTC	CASSFGIGYEQYF	.	.	TRBV27	TRBJ2-7
TGCGCCAGCAGCTTGGGGCTAACAGGGGAGTATGGCTACACCTTC	CASSLGLTGEYGYTF	few	TRBD1	TRBV5-1	TRBJ1-2
TGTGCCAGCAGCTTACAGTCGGCTCAGGCCCAGTACTTC	CASSLQSAQAQYF	.	.	TRBV7-2	TRBJ2-5
TGTGCCAGCAGCGAGCCCCGCGGGGGAGGGGACAATGAGCAGTTCTTC	CASSEPRGGGDNEQFF	.	TRBD2	TRBV9	TRBJ2-1
TGTGCCAGTAGTATAGGTTCTAGCGGTATTAGCTACGAGCAGTACTTC	CASSIGSSGISYEQYF	.	TRBD2	TRBV19	TRBJ2-7
TGCGCCAGCAGCCAAGTGGAAGCGGGCTCGAGTGAGCAGTACTTC	CASSQVEAGSSEQYF	.	.	TRBV4-3	TRBJ2-7
TGTGCCAGCGCAAGAGACAGGGCCTCGAACACTGAAGCTTTCTTT	CASARDRASNTEAFF	.	TRBD1	TRBV2	TRBJ1-1
TGTGCCAGCAGCGTAGGACAGGGCCCCTCCTACGAGCAGTACTTC	CASSVGQGPSYEQYF	few	TRBD1	TRBV9	TRBJ2-7
TGTGCCAGCAGTTACAGGGGAGATACGCAGTATTTT	CASSYRGDTQYF	.	.	TRBV6-6	TRBJ2-3
TGTGCCAGCACATTAGGGGGGGCGTCAGCCGAGCAGTACTTC	CASTLGGASAEQYF	.	.	TRBV28	TRBJ2-7
TGTGCCAGCAGTACCCTAGTAGCGGGAGTCAAGCTCAATGAGCAGTTCTTC	CASSTLVAGVKLNEQFF	.	TRBD2	TRBV28	TRBJ2-1
TGTGCCAGCAGTTACTCCACGACAGGGGCAGACGAGCAGTACTTC	CASSYSTTGADEQYF	.	TRBD1	TRBV6-5	TRBJ2-7
TGTGCCAGCAGTCCTCCGGGGGGATCTAATGAGCAGTTCTTC	CASSPPGGSNEQFF	.	TRBD2	TRBV6-5	TRBJ2-1
TGTGCCAGCAGCTCGAATCGGGCGGGAGGACCCTCCTACAATGAGCAGTTCTTC	CASSSNRAGGPSYNEQFF	.	TRBD2	TRBV7-7	TRBJ2-1